This is a list of T cell receptor beta chains from one sample in a study of Ad26.COV2.S vaccination and SARS-CoV-2 variants. This table comes from immunoSEQ multiplex PCR, and its TCRdb copy is limited to in-frame clones, with some not included. The profile shows hundreds of thousands of clones, 89% of them singletons. The sample here was peripheral blood, taken in a trial of Ad26.COV2.S vaccine versus placebo. The receptor set was obtained from a person between 18 and 65 years old who received the Ad26.COV2.S COVID-19 vaccine or a placebo. Both conserved end residues are trimmed from each CDR3. The D gene is left open where the match is weak.

TRBD1	TRBV19	TRBJ1-2	13	ASSRGQGADYGYT
NA	TRBV7-8	TRBJ2-5	15	ASSLGIAGSSRETQY
TRBD1	TRBV7-9	TRBJ2-2	16	ASTRDRGPKLNTGELF
NA	TRBV9	TRBJ1-4	15	ASSPPGQYFDTEKLF
NA	TRBV24-1	TRBJ2-7	11	ATSDPDRHEQY
NA	TRBV7-9	TRBJ2-2	13	ASSFLQVNTGELF
NA	TRBV7-8	TRBJ1-3	12	ASSLAPLENTIY
TRBD1	TRBV7-9	TRBJ1-1	15	ASSSPPGQGMNTEAF
TRBD1	TRBV6-5	TRBJ2-7	11	ASEQGVAYEQY
NA	TRBV19	TRBJ2-7	12	ASSMSGSSYEQY
NA	TRBV2	TRBJ1-5	11	ASSEANYQPQH
NA	TRBV28	TRBJ1-4	14	ASNPGGGFANEKLF
NA	TRBV5-1	TRBJ2-6	14	ASSLADSSGANVLT
TRBD2	TRBV9	TRBJ2-2	13	ASSVGAGVSGELF
TRBD2	TRBV6-6	TRBJ2-3	14	ASTSSSSGGGDTQY
NA	TRBV10-2	TRBJ1-1	10	ASTRGNTEAF
NA	TRBV2	TRBJ2-1	10	ASSNSAGEQF
NA	TRBV5-1	TRBJ1-1	11	ASSFTGNTEAF
NA	TRBV3-1/TRBV3-2	TRBJ2-7	12	ASSKGAVSYEQY